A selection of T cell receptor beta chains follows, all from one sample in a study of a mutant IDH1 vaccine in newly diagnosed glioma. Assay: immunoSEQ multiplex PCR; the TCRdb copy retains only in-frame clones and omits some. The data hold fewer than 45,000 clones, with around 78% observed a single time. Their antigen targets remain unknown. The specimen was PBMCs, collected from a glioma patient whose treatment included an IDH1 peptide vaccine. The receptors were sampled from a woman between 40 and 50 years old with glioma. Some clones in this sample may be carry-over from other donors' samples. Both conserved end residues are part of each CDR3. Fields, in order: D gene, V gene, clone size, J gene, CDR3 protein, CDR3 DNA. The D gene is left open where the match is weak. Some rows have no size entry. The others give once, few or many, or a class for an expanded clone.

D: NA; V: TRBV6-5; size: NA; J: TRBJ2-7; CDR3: CASTTAMGARYEQYF; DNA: TGTGCCAGCACCACTGCGATGGGGGCGCGGTACGAGCAGTACTTC
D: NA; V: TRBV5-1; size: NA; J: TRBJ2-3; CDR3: CASSSRAGEDTQYF; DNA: TGCGCCAGCAGTTCCAGGGCAGGGGAAGATACGCAGTATTTT
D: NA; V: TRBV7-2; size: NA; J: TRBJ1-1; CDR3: CASSHEAFF; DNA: TGTGCCAGCAGCCATGAAGCTTTCTTT
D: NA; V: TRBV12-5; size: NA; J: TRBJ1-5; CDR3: CASGLVADSTSNSNQPQHF; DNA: TGTGCTAGTGGTTTGGTTGCGGACAGTACGTCAAATAGCAATCAGCCCCAGCATTTT
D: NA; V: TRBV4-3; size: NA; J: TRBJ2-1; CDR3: CASSQDNPNEQFF; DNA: TGCGCCAGCAGCCAAGATAATCCCAATGAGCAGTTCTTC
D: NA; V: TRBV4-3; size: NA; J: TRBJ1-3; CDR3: CASSYRQAESGNTIYF; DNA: TGCGCCAGTTCTTACAGACAGGCGGAATCGGGAAACACCATATATTTT
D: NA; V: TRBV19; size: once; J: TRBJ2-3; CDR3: CASSIVTGSPTDTQYF; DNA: TGTGCCAGTAGTATAGTAACGGGATCCCCCACAGATACGCAGTATTTT
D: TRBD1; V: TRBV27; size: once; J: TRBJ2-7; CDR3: CASSWGTGTYEQYF; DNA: TGTGCCAGCAGTTGGGGGACAGGGACCTACGAGCAGTACTTC
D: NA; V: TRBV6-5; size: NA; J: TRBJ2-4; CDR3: CASSPGRAPNIQYF; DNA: TGTGCCAGCAGCCCGGGACGCGCGCCGAACATTCAGTACTTC
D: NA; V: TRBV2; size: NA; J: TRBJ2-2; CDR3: CASGTPLTGELFF; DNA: TGTGCCAGCGGGACACCACTTACCGGGGAGCTGTTTTTT
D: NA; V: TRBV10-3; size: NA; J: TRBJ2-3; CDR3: CAISRQGQHTDTQYF; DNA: TGTGCCATCAGTCGCCAAGGACAGCACACAGATACGCAGTATTTT
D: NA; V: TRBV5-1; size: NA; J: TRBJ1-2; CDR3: CASSTSGGTNYGYTF; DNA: TGCGCCAGCAGCACCTCGGGAGGAACTAACTATGGCTACACCTTC
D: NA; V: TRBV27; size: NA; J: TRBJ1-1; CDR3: CASSLRPPQGLMNTEAFF; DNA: TGTGCCAGCAGTTTACGTCCCCCACAGGGCCTCATGAACACTGAAGCTTTCTTT
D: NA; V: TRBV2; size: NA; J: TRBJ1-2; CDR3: CASSAEGGGYTF; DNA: TGTGCCAGCAGTGCAGAAGGGGGGGGCTACACCTTC
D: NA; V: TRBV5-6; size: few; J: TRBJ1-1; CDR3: CASSFGARLTEAFF; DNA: TGTGCCAGCTCCTTCGGGGCAAGGCTCACTGAAGCTTTCTTT
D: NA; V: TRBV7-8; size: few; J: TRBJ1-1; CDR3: CASSLDRTNTEAFF; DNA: TGTGCCAGCAGCTTAGATAGGACGAACACTGAAGCTTTCTTT
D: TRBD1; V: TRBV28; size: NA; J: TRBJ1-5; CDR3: CASPPSGQGRNQPQHF; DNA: TGTGCCAGCCCCCCCTCAGGACAGGGACGCAATCAGCCCCAGCATTTT
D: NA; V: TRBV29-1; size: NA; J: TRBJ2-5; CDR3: CSVDLTRTQYF; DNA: TGCAGCGTTGACCTCACCCGGACCCAGTACTTC
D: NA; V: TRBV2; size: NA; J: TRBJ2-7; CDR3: CASKEGSYEQYF; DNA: TGTGCCAGCAAAGAGGGGTCCTACGAGCAGTACTTC
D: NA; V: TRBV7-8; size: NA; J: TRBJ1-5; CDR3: CASSLAKRNQPQHF; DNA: TGTGCCAGCAGCTTAGCGAAAAGAAATCAGCCCCAGCATTTT
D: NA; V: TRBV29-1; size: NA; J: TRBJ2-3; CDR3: CSVVRGFSTDTQYF; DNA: TGCAGCGTTGTAAGGGGATTTAGCACAGATACGCAGTATTTT
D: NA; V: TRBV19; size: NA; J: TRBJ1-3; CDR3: CASTSPFNSGNTIYF; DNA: TGTGCCAGTACTAGCCCCTTCAACTCTGGAAACACCATATATTTT
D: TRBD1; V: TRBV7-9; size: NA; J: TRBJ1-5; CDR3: CASSSPVGQGGGNNQPQHF; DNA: TGTGCCAGCAGCTCCCCTGTGGGACAGGGAGGGGGTAACAATCAGCCCCAGCATTTT
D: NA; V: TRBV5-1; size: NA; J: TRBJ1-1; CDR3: CASGSGSVTEAFF; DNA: TGCGCCAGCGGGTCGGGGTCCGTCACTGAAGCTTTCTTT
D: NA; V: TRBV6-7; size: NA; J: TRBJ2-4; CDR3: CASRTLSVPAAKNIQYF; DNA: TGTGCCAGCAGAACACTATCTGTCCCGGCGGCCAAAAACATTCAGTACTTC
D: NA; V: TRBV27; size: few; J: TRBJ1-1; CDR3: CASSTRVDTEAFF; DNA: TGTGCCAGCAGTACCCGGGTGGACACTGAAGCTTTCTTT
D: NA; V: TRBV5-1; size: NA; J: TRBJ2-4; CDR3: CASSLDKGRGKNIQYF; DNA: TGCGCCAGCAGCTTGGATAAGGGTCGAGGCAAAAACATTCAGTACTTC
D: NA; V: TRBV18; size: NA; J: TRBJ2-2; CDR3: CASSPSGWAGELFF; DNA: TGTGCCAGCTCACCATCGGGGTGGGCCGGGGAGCTGTTTTTT
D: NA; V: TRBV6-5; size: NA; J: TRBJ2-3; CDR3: CASSYGLPLTDTQYF; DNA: TGTGCCAGCAGTTACGGACTCCCACTGACAGATACGCAGTATTTT
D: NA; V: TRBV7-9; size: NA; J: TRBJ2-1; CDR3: CASSPLPIERRGNEQFF; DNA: TGTGCCAGCAGCCCATTGCCCATAGAGCGGCGGGGAAATGAGCAGTTCTTC
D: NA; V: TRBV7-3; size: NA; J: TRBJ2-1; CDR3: CASSQGRSYNEQFF; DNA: TGTGCCAGCAGCCAGGGACGGTCCTACAATGAGCAGTTCTTC
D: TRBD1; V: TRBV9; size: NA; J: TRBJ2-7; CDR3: CASGRTGSNEQYF; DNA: TGTGCCAGCGGAAGGACAGGGAGCAACGAGCAGTACTTC
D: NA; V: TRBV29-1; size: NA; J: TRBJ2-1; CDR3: CSVASGGAVSSEQFF; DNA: TGCAGCGTTGCGTCTGGGGGGGCGGTCAGTAGTGAGCAGTTCTTC
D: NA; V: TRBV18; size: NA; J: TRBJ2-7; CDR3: CASSPPGAEVLYEQYF; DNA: TGTGCCAGCTCACCACCGGGGGCAGAGGTACTCTACGAGCAGTACTTC
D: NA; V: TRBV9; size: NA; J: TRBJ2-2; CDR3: CASSVGDTGELFF; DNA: TGTGCCAGCAGCGTAGGAGACACCGGGGAGCTGTTTTTT
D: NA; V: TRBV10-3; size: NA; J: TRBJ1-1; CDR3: CAIRNFDTEAFF; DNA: TGTGCCATCAGGAATTTCGACACTGAAGCTTTCTTT
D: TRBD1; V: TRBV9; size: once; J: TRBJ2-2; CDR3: CASSVEGTGMTGELFF; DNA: TGTGCCAGCAGCGTAGAGGGGACAGGGATGACCGGGGAGCTGTTTTTT
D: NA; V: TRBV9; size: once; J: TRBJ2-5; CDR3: CASSSSGRTSETQYF; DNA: TGTGCCAGCAGCTCTTCGGGGCGGACCAGCGAGACCCAGTACTTC
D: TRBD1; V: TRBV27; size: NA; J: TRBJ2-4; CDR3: CASSGRGLGKNIQYF; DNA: TGTGCCAGCAGTGGAAGGGGGCTTGGCAAAAACATTCAGTACTTC
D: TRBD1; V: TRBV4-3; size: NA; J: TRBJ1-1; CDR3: CASSQIEQGRDGEAFF; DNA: TGCGCCAGCAGCCAGATAGAACAGGGGCGAGACGGTGAAGCTTTCTTT
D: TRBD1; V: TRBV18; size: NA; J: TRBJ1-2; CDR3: CASSGQGPNYGYTF; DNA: TGTGCCAGCTCAGGACAGGGCCCGAACTATGGCTACACCTTC
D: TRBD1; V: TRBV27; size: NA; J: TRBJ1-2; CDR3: CASRTGTGTLYGYTF; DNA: TGTGCCAGCAGGACCGGGACAGGGACGCTCTATGGCTACACCTTC
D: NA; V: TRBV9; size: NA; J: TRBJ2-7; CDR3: CASSVAGTSYEQYF; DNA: TGTGCCAGCAGCGTTGCCGGGACCTCCTACGAGCAGTACTTC
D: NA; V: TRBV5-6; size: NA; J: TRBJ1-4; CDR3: CASSRTRTADEKLFF; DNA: TGTGCCAGCAGCCGGACTCGGACAGCCGATGAAAAACTGTTTTTT
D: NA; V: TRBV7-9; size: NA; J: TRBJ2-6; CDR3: CASSTPMGANVLTF; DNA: TGTGCCAGCAGCACCCCCATGGGGGCCAACGTCCTGACTTTC
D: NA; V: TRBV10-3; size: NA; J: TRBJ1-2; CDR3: CAISEEGGGIYGYTF; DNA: TGTGCCATCAGCGAAGAAGGTGGCGGCATATATGGCTACACCTTC